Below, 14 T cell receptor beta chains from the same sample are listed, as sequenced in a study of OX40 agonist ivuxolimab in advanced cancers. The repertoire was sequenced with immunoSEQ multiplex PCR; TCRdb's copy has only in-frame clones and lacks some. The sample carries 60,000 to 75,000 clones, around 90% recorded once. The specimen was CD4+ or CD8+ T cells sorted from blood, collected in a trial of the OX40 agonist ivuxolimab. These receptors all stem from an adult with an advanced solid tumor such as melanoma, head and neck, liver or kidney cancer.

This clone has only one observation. CDR3 residues: CASSASSYEQYF. The CDR3 DNA reads TGTGCCAGCAGCGCAAGCTCCTACGAGCAGTACTTC. The chain carries TRBV11-1 and TRBJ2-7; D remains unclear. With 5 bases removed from V and 0 bases from J, the gap between germline ends came to 5 bases. Germline CDR1 is SGHAT and CDR2 is FQDESV (reference sequence). The CDR3 runs to 12 residues. Full variable domain (rest looked up from reference TRBV11-1 and TRBJ2-7): EAEVAQSPRYKITEKSQAVAFWCDPISGHATLYWYRQILGQGPELLVQFQDESVVDDSQLPKDRFSAERLKGVDSTLKIQPAELGDSAMYLCASSASSYEQYFGPGTRLTVT.

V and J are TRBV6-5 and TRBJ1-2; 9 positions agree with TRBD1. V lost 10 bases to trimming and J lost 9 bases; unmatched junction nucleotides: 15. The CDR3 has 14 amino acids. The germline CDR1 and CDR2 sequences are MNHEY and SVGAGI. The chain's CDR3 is CATDRRTGAKSYTF. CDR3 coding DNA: TGTGCCACCGACAGGAGGACAGGGGCCAAGAGCTACACCTTC.

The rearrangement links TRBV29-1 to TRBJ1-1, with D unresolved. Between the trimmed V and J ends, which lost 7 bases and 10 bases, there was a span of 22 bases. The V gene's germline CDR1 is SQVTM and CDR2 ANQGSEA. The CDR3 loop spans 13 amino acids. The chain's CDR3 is CSASLRVEIGAFF. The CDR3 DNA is TGCAGCGCTAGTCTGAGGGTCGAGATAGGAGCTTTCTTT.

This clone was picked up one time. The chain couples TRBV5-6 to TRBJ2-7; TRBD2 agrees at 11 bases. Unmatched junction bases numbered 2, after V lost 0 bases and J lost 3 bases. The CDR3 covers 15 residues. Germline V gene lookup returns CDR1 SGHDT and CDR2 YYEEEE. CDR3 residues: CASSLAGTSGYEQYF. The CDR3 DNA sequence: TGTGCCAGCAGCTTGGCCGGGACTAGCGGCTACGAGCAGTACTTC.

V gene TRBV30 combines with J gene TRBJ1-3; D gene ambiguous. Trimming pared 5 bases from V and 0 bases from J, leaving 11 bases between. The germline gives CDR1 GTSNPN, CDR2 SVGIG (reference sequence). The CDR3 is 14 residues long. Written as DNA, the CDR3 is TGTGCCTGGTCGTTAGGCGCCTCTGGAAACACCATATATTTT. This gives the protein CAWSLGASGNTIYF.

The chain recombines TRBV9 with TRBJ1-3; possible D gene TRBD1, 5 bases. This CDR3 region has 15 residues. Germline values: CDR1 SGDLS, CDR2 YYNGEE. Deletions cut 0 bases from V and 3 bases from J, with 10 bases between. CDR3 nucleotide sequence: TGTGCCAGCAGCGTAGGAGGGGACGTTGGAAACACCATATATTTT. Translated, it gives CASSVGGDVGNTIYF.

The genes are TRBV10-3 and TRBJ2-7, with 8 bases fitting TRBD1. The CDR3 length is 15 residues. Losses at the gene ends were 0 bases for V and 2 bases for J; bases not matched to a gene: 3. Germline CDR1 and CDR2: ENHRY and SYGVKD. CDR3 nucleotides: TGTGCCATCAGTGAGTCAGCAGGGGGCACCTACGAGCAGTACTTC. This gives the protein CAISESAGGTYEQYF.

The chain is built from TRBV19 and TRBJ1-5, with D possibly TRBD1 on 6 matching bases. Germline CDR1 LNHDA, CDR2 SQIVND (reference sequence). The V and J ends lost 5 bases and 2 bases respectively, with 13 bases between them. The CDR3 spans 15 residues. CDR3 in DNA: TGTGCCAGTAGTCCCCGGACAGTTGGCAATCAGCCCCAGCATTTT. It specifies CASSPRTVGNQPQHF.

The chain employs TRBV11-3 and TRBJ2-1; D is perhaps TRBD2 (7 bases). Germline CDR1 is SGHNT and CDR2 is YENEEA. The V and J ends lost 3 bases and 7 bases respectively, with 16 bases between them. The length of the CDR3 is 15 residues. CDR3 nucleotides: TGTGCCAGCAGCTTCTCGAGGGAGGGGGAGAATGAGCAGTTCTTC. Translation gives CASSFSREGENEQFF.

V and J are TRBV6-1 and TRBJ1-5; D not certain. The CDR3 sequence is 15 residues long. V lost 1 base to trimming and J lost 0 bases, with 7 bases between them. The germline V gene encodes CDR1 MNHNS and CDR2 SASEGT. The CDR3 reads CASSEGQISNQPQHF. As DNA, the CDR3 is TGTGCCAGCAGTGAAGGTCAGATTAGCAATCAGCCCCAGCATTTT.

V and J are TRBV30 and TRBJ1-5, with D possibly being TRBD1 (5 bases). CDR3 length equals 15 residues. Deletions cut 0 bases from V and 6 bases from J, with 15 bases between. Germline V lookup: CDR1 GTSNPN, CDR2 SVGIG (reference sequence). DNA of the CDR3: TGTGCCTGGAGTGTCTCATTGACAGTATCTCAGCCCCAGCATTTT. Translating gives CAWSVSLTVSQPQHF. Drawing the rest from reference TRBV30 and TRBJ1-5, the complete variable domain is SQTIHQWPATLVQPVGSPLSLECTVEGTSNPNLYWYRQAAGRGLQLLFYSVGIGQISSEVPQNLSASRPQDRQFILSSKKLLLSDSGFYLCAWSVSLTVSQPQHFGDGTRLSIL.

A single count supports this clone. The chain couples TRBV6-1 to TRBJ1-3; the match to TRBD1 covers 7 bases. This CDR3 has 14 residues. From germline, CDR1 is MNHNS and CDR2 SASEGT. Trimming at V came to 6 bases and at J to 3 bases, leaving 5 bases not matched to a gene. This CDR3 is CASSGTASGNTIYF. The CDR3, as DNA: TGTGCCAGCAGCGGGACAGCGAGTGGAAACACCATATATTTT.

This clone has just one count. The CDR3 coding sequence is TGTGCCAGCTCACCAGGGAGCAGGGGTGACTATGGCTACACCTTC. Residues: CASSPGSRGDYGYTF. The chain combines TRBV18 with TRBJ1-2; TRBD1 might be the D (6 bases). V was pared by 2 bases and J by 3 bases, with 13 bases between. CDR1 is KGHSH and CDR2 is LQKENI in the germline V gene. The CDR3 is 15 amino acids.

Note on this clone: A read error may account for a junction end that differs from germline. Here the CDR3 reads CASSSPSGQSSYEQYF. The CDR3 DNA reads as TGTGCTAGCAGCTCACCTTCAGGACAAAGCTCCTACGAGCAGTACTTC. This rearrangement joins TRBV7-7 to TRBJ2-7, with a possible D match to TRBD1 (5 bases). Per the germline V gene, CDR1 is SSHAT and CDR2 is FNYEAQ (reference sequence). The CDR3 has 16 amino acids.